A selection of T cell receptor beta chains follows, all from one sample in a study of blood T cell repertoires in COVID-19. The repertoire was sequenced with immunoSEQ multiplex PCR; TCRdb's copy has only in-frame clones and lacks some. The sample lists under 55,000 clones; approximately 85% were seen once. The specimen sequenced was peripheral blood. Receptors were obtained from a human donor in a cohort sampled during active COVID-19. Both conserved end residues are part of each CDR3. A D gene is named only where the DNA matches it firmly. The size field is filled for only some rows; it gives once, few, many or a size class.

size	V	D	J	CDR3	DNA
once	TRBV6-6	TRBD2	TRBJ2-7	CASRPTSGLAYEQYF	TGTGCCAGCAGACCGACTAGCGGGCTAGCCTACGAGCAGTACTTC
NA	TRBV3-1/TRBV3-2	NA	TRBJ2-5	CASSFRPVRDGLWETQYF	TGTGCCAGCAGCTTTCGGCCTGTCCGGGATGGTTTATGGGAGACCCAGTACTTC
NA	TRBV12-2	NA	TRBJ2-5	CASPNRVRETQYF	TGTGCAAGTCCTAACCGGGTCCGGGAGACCCAGTACTTC
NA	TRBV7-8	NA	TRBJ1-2	CASSLAPRGAAYGYTF	TGTGCCAGCAGCTTAGCGCCTCGGGGGGCAGCCTATGGCTACACCTTC
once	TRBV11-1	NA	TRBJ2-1	CASSLRLGLSYNEQFF	TGTGCCAGCAGCTTAAGGCTAGGTCTCTCCTACAATGAGCAGTTCTTC
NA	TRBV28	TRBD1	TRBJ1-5	CASREGQEKPQHF	TGTGCCAGCAGGGAGGGACAGGAAAAGCCCCAGCATTTT
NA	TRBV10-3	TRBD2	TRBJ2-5	CAISEGAGGEQETQYF	TGTGCCATCAGTGAGGGAGCGGGAGGGGAACAAGAGACCCAGTACTTC
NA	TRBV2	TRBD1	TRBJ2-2	CASTRDRGTTGELFF	TGTGCCAGCACCCGGGACAGGGGTACCACCGGGGAGCTGTTTTTT
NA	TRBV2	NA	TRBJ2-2	CASSEALQGTGELFF	TGTGCCAGCAGTGAAGCGCTTCAGGGGACCGGGGAGCTGTTTTTT
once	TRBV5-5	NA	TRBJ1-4	CASSFGPNGANEKLFF	TGTGCCAGCAGCTTTGGTCCAAACGGGGCTAATGAAAAACTGTTTTTT
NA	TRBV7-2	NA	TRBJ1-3	CASSARGGAGGNTIYF	TGTGCCAGCAGCGCCCGCGGGGGCGCAGGAGGAAACACCATATATTTT
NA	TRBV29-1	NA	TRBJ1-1	CSVAGTEAFF	TGCAGCGTTGCGGGGACTGAAGCTTTCTTT
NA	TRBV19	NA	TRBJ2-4	CASQSPAAGKNIQYF	TGTGCCAGTCAAAGTCCGGCGGCGGGCAAAAACATTCAGTACTTC
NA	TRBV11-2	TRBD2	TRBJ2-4	CASSLGGLAGAKNIQYF	TGTGCCAGCAGCTTAGGCGGACTAGCGGGAGCCAAAAACATTCAGTACTTC
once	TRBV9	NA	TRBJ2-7	CASSVVRVGSGEQYF	TGTGCCAGCAGCGTGGTTCGGGTAGGGAGCGGCGAGCAGTACTTC
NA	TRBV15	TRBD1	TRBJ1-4	CATSRDRGYEKLFF	TGTGCCACCAGCAGGGACAGGGGTTATGAAAAACTGTTTTTT
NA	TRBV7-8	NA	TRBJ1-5	CASSLDRVLGLSNQPQHF	TGTGCCAGCAGCTTAGATCGGGTTTTAGGTTTGAGCAATCAGCCCCAGCATTTT
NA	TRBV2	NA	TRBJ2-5	CASTAQGQQQETQYF	TGTGCCAGCACCGCACAGGGTCAGCAGCAAGAGACCCAGTACTTC
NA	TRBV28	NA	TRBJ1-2	CASSFLLGSGYTF	TGTGCCAGCAGTTTCCTTCTAGGGAGTGGCTACACCTTC
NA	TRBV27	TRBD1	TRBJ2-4	CASTPLQGHGNIQYF	TGTGCCAGCACTCCCTTACAGGGGCACGGAAACATTCAGTACTTC
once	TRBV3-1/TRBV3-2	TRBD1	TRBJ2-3	CASSPNTGAPDTQYF	TGTGCCAGCAGCCCAAATACAGGGGCCCCAGATACGCAGTATTTT
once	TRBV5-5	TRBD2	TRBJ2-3	CASSLIAGAGDTQYF	TGTGCCAGCAGCCTAATAGCGGGAGCGGGAGATACGCAGTATTTT
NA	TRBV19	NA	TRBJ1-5	CASSGGADQVGNQPQHF	TGTGCCAGTAGTGGGGGGGCAGACCAGGTAGGCAATCAGCCCCAGCATTTT
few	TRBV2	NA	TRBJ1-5	CASSGTGNQPQHF	TGTGCCAGCAGTGGGACAGGCAATCAGCCCCAGCATTTT
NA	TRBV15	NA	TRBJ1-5	CATSRDNNQPQHF	TGTGCCACCAGCAGAGATAACAATCAGCCCCAGCATTTT
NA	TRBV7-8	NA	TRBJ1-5	CASSLGDILQPQHF	TGTGCCAGCAGCTTAGGGGACATTCTTCAGCCCCAGCATTTT
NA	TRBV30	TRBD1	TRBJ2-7	CASGGASYEQYF	TGTGCCTCAGGGGGCGCCTCCTACGAGCAGTACTTC
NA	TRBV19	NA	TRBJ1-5	CASSRRTEDQPQHF	TGTGCCAGTAGTAGGCGGACAGAGGATCAGCCCCAGCATTTT
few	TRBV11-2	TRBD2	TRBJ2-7	CASSLATLAGLAYEQYF	TGTGCCAGCAGCTTAGCAACACTAGCGGGGCTGGCCTACGAGCAGTACTTC
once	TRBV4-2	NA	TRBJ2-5	CASTLSLGLGQQETQYF	TGTGCCAGCACCCTTTCTCTAGGGCTGGGACAACAAGAGACCCAGTACTTC
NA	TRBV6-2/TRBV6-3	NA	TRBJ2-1	CASSYSWSSYNEQFF	TGTGCCAGCAGTTACTCTTGGAGCTCCTACAATGAGCAGTTCTTC
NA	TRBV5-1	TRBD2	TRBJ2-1	CASSSGTSGGLSSYNEQFF	TGCGCCAGCAGCTCTGGGACTAGCGGGGGATTAAGCTCCTACAATGAGCAGTTCTTC
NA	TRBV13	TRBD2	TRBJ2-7	CASSLSREGLIDEQYF	TGTGCCAGCAGCCTGTCGCGGGAGGGCCTCATCGACGAGCAGTACTTC
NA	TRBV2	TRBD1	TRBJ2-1	CASRWTGRGEQFF	TGTGCCAGCAGATGGACAGGACGTGGTGAGCAGTTCTTC
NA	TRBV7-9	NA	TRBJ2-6	CASSSRQPSGANVLTF	TGTGCCAGCAGCTCGAGACAGCCCTCTGGGGCCAACGTCCTGACTTTC
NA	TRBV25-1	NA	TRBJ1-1	CASSEYTGYTEAFF	TGTGCCAGCAGTGAATATACGGGGTACACTGAAGCTTTCTTT
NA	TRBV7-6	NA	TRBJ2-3	CASSFRGGGGQDTQYF	TGTGCCAGCAGCTTTCGGGGAGGTGGGGGTCAAGATACGCAGTATTTT
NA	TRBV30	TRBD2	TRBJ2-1	CAWRAGGKDEQFF	TGTGCCTGGAGGGCGGGGGGCAAGGATGAGCAGTTCTTC
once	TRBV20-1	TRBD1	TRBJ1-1	CSASKGASEAFF	TGCAGTGCTAGTAAGGGGGCTAGTGAAGCTTTCTTT
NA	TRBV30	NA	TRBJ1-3	CAWSVGLPSGNTIYF	TGTGCCTGGAGTGTGGGGCTCCCCTCTGGAAACACCATATATTTT
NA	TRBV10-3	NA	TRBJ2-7	CAISLWTTGPEEQYF	TGTGCCATCAGCCTTTGGACCACAGGCCCGGAAGAGCAGTACTTC
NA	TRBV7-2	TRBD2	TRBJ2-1	CASSRTSTNSYNEQFF	TGTGCCAGCAGCAGGACTAGCACTAACTCCTACAATGAGCAGTTCTTC
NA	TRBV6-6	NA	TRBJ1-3	CASSYRAGAGNTIYF	TGTGCCAGCAGTTACAGGGCAGGGGCAGGAAACACCATATATTTT
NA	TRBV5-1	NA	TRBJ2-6	CASSLLEVAGANVLTF	TGCGCCAGCAGCTTACTAGAGGTAGCTGGGGCCAACGTCCTGACTTTC
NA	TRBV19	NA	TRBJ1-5	CASSPHGQRFYQPQHF	TGTGCCAGTAGTCCCCATGGACAGCGGTTTTATCAGCCCCAGCATTTT
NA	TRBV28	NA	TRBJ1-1	CASSAAGRNTEAFF	TGTGCCAGCAGCGCGGCCGGCAGGAACACTGAAGCTTTCTTT
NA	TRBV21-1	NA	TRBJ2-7	CASSKVGGKREQYF	TGTGCCAGCAGCAAAGTTGGAGGGAAAAGGGAGCAGTACTTC